The rows below give T cell receptor beta chains drawn from one sample of a study of PD-1 blockade in mismatch repair-deficient tumors. The data were produced by immunoSEQ multiplex PCR, yet TCRdb's version contains in-frame clones alone and is incomplete. The data contain roughly 120,000 clones, roughly 90% of them singletons. The sequences come from peripheral blood, collected approximately 69 weeks after starting pembrolizumab. The receptors originated from an adult with mismatch repair-deficient cancer. Both conserved end residues are trimmed from each CDR3. The order of the fields is J gene, V gene, clone size, CDR3 protein. The listing skips clone size in some rows; elsewhere it reads once, few, many or a size class.

j_call: TRBJ2-2; v_call: TRBV30; clone_size: .; cdr3_aa: AWKGREPIYTGELF
j_call: TRBJ2-3; v_call: TRBV9; clone_size: once; cdr3_aa: ASSDGPFPSTDTQY
j_call: TRBJ2-1; v_call: TRBV7-3; clone_size: .; cdr3_aa: ASSLSTAYNEQF
j_call: TRBJ2-7; v_call: TRBV4-3; clone_size: .; cdr3_aa: ASSQERQPSYEQY
j_call: TRBJ2-1; v_call: TRBV5-6; clone_size: .; cdr3_aa: ASSSVAEQF
j_call: TRBJ2-7; v_call: TRBV29-1; clone_size: .; cdr3_aa: SVGKGYEQY
j_call: TRBJ2-7; v_call: TRBV2; clone_size: .; cdr3_aa: ASSYRESSYYEQY
j_call: TRBJ2-7; v_call: TRBV11-2; clone_size: .; cdr3_aa: ASSSATGTAKKLPYEQY
j_call: TRBJ1-5; v_call: TRBV11-2; clone_size: .; cdr3_aa: ASSPDETQPQH
j_call: TRBJ2-2; v_call: TRBV4-2; clone_size: .; cdr3_aa: ASSQAGTEPSPGELF
j_call: TRBJ1-1; v_call: TRBV19; clone_size: .; cdr3_aa: ASSIGGDWSEAF
j_call: TRBJ2-2; v_call: TRBV4-3; clone_size: .; cdr3_aa: ASSPVLAGATGELF
j_call: TRBJ2-7; v_call: TRBV20-1; clone_size: .; cdr3_aa: SARVGVEQY
j_call: TRBJ2-5; v_call: TRBV19; clone_size: .; cdr3_aa: ASSPNRVSETQY
j_call: TRBJ2-2; v_call: TRBV5-8; clone_size: .; cdr3_aa: ASSTLFGRRGGTGELF
j_call: TRBJ2-5; v_call: TRBV25-1; clone_size: .; cdr3_aa: ASSTPGQRETQY
j_call: TRBJ2-1; v_call: TRBV4-3; clone_size: .; cdr3_aa: ASSQVGSYNEQF
j_call: TRBJ2-7; v_call: TRBV5-1; clone_size: .; cdr3_aa: ASSLSTGPYEQY
j_call: TRBJ2-3; v_call: TRBV5-1; clone_size: .; cdr3_aa: ASTDSGIDTQY
j_call: TRBJ2-7; v_call: TRBV5-4; clone_size: .; cdr3_aa: ASSRPSGGYYEQY
j_call: TRBJ2-7; v_call: TRBV11-2; clone_size: .; cdr3_aa: ASSLIPLRGGRNEQY
j_call: TRBJ2-1; v_call: TRBV10-3; clone_size: once; cdr3_aa: ATEGPPGDEQF
j_call: TRBJ2-3; v_call: TRBV7-6; clone_size: .; cdr3_aa: ASSLATGASHTDTQY
j_call: TRBJ1-1; v_call: TRBV10-3; clone_size: .; cdr3_aa: AISPEPPPGPNTEAF
j_call: TRBJ2-6; v_call: TRBV9; clone_size: .; cdr3_aa: ASSGGSSGANVLT
j_call: TRBJ2-1; v_call: TRBV4-3; clone_size: .; cdr3_aa: ASSQEAGGQF
j_call: TRBJ2-1; v_call: TRBV12-5; clone_size: .; cdr3_aa: ASGLAGGSHEQF
j_call: TRBJ2-2; v_call: TRBV18; clone_size: many; cdr3_aa: ASYGGLNTGELF
j_call: TRBJ1-1; v_call: TRBV11-2; clone_size: once; cdr3_aa: ASSFQNTEAF
j_call: TRBJ2-7; v_call: TRBV19; clone_size: .; cdr3_aa: ASRTGGTSGSYEQY
j_call: TRBJ2-3; v_call: TRBV5-6; clone_size: .; cdr3_aa: ASSRGTDTQY
j_call: TRBJ2-3; v_call: TRBV28; clone_size: once; cdr3_aa: ASDKGQGTDTQY
j_call: TRBJ1-5; v_call: TRBV5-1; clone_size: .; cdr3_aa: ASSSGQGENKGQPQH
j_call: TRBJ2-2; v_call: TRBV4-3; clone_size: .; cdr3_aa: ASSPTSAGTVNTGELF
j_call: TRBJ2-7; v_call: TRBV28; clone_size: few; cdr3_aa: ASSLQGGLDEQY
j_call: TRBJ2-7; v_call: TRBV11-3; clone_size: .; cdr3_aa: ASRKGVSGSHEQY
j_call: TRBJ2-7; v_call: TRBV28; clone_size: .; cdr3_aa: ASGQGPYEQY